This T cell receptor (beta chain) is from a study of high-grade serous ovarian cancer treatment subgroups. The tumor samples were collected prior to definitive surgery or chemotherapy. Study conclusions and caveats: Without spatial data, bulk sequencing limits insight into HGSC tumor diversity. Different patients shared almost no repertoire; same-patient tumors shared about 0.11 to 0.79.

For this clone: Its antigen is currently unknown.

With 1 base removed from V and 3 bases from J, the gap between germline ends came to 9 bases. Germline CDR1 is SGHTA and CDR2 is FQGNSA. CDR3 length: 14 residues. Sequencing used immunoSEQ multiplex PCR; TCRdb keeps in-frame clones, though not all of them. The sample consists of around 7,700 clones, about 69% of them appearing once. The receptor was isolated from a human donor with high-grade serous ovarian cancer. J is TRBJ1-2 and V is TRBV7-2; a weak D match, TRBD1 (6 bases). Sequences were obtained from tumor tissue. The CDR3 here is CASSLGGAHYGYTF. The CDR3 DNA follows: TGTGCCAGCAGCTTAGGGGGGGCCCACTATGGCTACACCTTC.